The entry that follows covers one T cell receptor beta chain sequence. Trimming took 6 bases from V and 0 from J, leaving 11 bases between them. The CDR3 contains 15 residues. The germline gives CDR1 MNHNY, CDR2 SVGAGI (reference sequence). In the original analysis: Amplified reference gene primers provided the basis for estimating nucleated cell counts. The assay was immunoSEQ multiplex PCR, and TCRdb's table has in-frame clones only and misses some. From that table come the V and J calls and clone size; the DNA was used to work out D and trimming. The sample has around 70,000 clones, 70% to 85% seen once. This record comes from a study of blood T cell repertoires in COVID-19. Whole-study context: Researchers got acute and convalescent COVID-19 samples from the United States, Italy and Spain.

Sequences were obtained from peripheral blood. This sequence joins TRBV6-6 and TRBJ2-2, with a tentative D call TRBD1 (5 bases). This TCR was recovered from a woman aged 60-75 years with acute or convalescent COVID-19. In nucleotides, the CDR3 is TGTGCCAGCAGGAAGGACACCCCGAACACCGGGGAGCTGTTTTTT. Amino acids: CASRKDTPNTGELFF.